This TCR beta chain was retrieved from a study of shared clonotypes between healthy human individuals. This table comes from immunoSEQ multiplex PCR, and its TCRdb copy is limited to in-frame clones, with some not included. Of about 710,000 clones listed, 55% to 85% are singletons. The CDR3 contains 15 residues. Germline values: CDR1 SGHDT, CDR2 YYEEEE. Trimming removed 1 base at V and 4 bases at J, with 9 bases between. Sequenced: memory CD4+ T cells sorted from blood. Subset in this sample: CD45RA-negative fraction. The receptor was isolated from a woman aged 30 to 39 in good health. The chain links TRBV5-6 to TRBJ2-6; no clear D gene. The CDR3, as DNA: TGTGCCAGCAGCTTGCTTATCCAGGGGGCCAACGTCCTGACTTTC. Amino acids: CASSLLIQGANVLTF.